Only one count was recorded for the clone carrying this T cell receptor (beta chain). Antigen unknown. The data were obtained in a study of somatic mutations in cytotoxic T cells in rheumatoid arthritis. Across the study: Certain T-cell populations stained with V beta antibodies were FACS-sorted to nearly 100% purity, and V beta1+ cells were TCRB-sequenced.

Some clones are missing from TCRdb's copy, which holds only in-frame ones; the method was immunoSEQ multiplex PCR. The sample records 10,000 or so clones, under 80% being singletons. Study observations and caveats: CD8+ T-cell clonality did not differ significantly between rheumatoid arthritis patients and age-matched healthy controls.

As healthy controls, the study included blood donors who had a median age of approximately 50 years (range about 20-80) and were 55% to 70% female. By positive magnetic bead selection, CD4+ and CD8+ cells were isolated, and their purity was checked by flow cytometry. Looked up from germline, CDR1 is SGHVS and CDR2 is FNYEAQ. The CDR3 is made up of 17 amino acids. V was shortened by 0 bases and J by 4 bases, with 18 bases between the two germline ends. The source is a man aged 50 to 60 in good health. Sequences were obtained from CD8+ T cells sorted from blood. The chain links TRBV7-6 to TRBJ1-2, with D maybe TRBD1 (5 bases). In DNA form, the CDR3 reads TGTGCCAGCAGCTTAGCGCGGGATGGCAGGGTCCGCTATGGCTACACCTTC. Translating it yields CASSLARDGRVRYGYTF. Drawing the rest from reference TRBV7-6 and TRBJ1-2, the complete variable domain is GAGVSQSPRYKVTKRGQDVALRCDPISGHVSLYWYRQALGQGPEFLTYFNYEAQQDKSGLPNDRFSAERPEGSISTLTIQRTEQRDSAMYRCASSLARDGRVRYGYTFGSGTRLTVV.